This T cell receptor (beta chain) was captured in a study of OX40 agonist ivuxolimab in advanced cancers. Study at large: At 0.01 to 10 mg/kg, ivuxolimab was administered intravenously to patients every 2 weeks. Three patients responded partially, comprising one with hepatocellular carcinoma and two with cutaneous melanoma. The study's findings and limits: CD4+ T cells averaged fewer expanded clones than CD8+ T cells.

This clone was detected only a few times. Its antigen remains unknown. Germline V gives CDR1 SGHTA, CDR2 FQGTGA. The CDR3 runs 15 residues. V was pared by 5 bases and J by 5 bases, with 9 bases of the junction left unmatched. This table comes from immunoSEQ multiplex PCR, and its TCRdb copy is limited to in-frame clones, with some not included. Among roughly 26,000 clones listed, roughly 79% were seen once. Researchers took blood at baseline, on cycle 4 day 1, and on cycle 7 day 1. The J gene is TRBJ1-5, the V gene TRBV7-3; 7 nucleotides agree with TRBD1. The input for sequencing was CD4+ or CD8+ T cells sorted from blood, taken in a trial of the OX40 agonist ivuxolimab. The sequence was obtained from an adult with an advanced solid tumor such as melanoma, head and neck, liver or kidney cancer. In DNA form, the CDR3 reads TGTGCCAGCAGCCATAACAGGGGAGGGGATCAGCCCCAGCATTTT. This codes for CASSHNRGGDQPQHF. The full variable domain, in which reference TRBV7-3 and TRBJ1-5 provide the parts outside the CDR3, is GAGVSQTPSNKVTEKGKYVELRCDPISGHTALYWYRQSLGQGPEFLIYFQGTGAADDSGLPNDRFFAVRPEGSVSTLKIQRTERGDSAVYLCASSHNRGGDQPQHFGDGTRLSIL.